The 27 T cell receptor beta chains given below trace back to one sample, sequenced in a study of OX40 agonist ivuxolimab in advanced cancers. Profiled with immunoSEQ multiplex PCR; TCRdb holds only in-frame clones, not every one. Here the sample spans tens of thousands of clones, 85% to 90% being singletons. This material consisted of CD4+ or CD8+ T cells sorted from blood, taken in a trial of the OX40 agonist ivuxolimab. The source of these receptors is an adult with an advanced solid tumor such as melanoma, head and neck, liver or kidney cancer.

Note on this clone: At one boundary the junction diverges from the germline segment, which might be a read error. This chain joins TRBV6-5 and TRBJ2-1, with 9 nucleotides matching TRBD1. Per the germline V gene, CDR1 is MNHEY and CDR2 is SVGAGI. This CDR3 contains 13 residues. The CDR3 sequence is CASSYSGDRAILF. The CDR3 bases are TGTGCCAGCAGTTACTCCGGGGACAGGGCCATCCTCTTC.

The genes are TRBV27 and TRBJ1-5, with 8 bases identical to TRBD1. After removal of 5 bases from V and 6 bases from J, the junction contained 9 bases not matched to a gene. The germline CDR1 and CDR2 sequences are MNHEY and SMNVEV (reference sequence). There are 15 residues in the CDR3. The CDR3 region is CASSPRQGPAQPQHF. The CDR3 region has the DNA TGTGCCAGCAGTCCCCGACAGGGGCCAGCTCAGCCCCAGCATTTT.

DNA for the CDR3: TGTGCCAGCAGTCGGACAGGGGCCTACGAGCAGTACTTC. Residues: CASSRTGAYEQYF. The chain uses TRBV6-1 and TRBJ2-5; 9 nucleotides line up with TRBD1. Gene TRBJ2-7 matches the end of the DNA better, so the J call may be wrong. Germline V CDR1 and CDR2: MNHNS, SASEGT. The CDR3 runs 13 residues.

The V gene is TRBV28, the J gene TRBJ1-5; no firm D call. The CDR3 spans 14 residues. Germline-derived CDR1 and CDR2 are MDHEN and SYDVKM. Trimming stripped 5 bases from V and 6 bases from J, with 14 bases between. CDR3 loop: CASSPGTFGQPQHF. Here the CDR3 DNA reads TGTGCCAGCAGTCCCGGTACTTTTGGTCAGCCCCAGCATTTT. The entire variable domain, with the rest obtained from reference TRBV28 and TRBJ1-5, is as follows: DVKVTQSSRYLVKRTGEKVFLECVQDMDHENMFWYRQDPGLGLRLIYFSYDVKMKEKGDIPEGYSVSREKKERFSLILESASTNQTSMYLCASSPGTFGQPQHFGDGTRLSIL.

V and J are TRBV7-2 and TRBJ1-4; D unresolved. From germline, CDR1 is SGHTA and CDR2 FQGNSA. The CDR3 runs to 14 residues. The V and J ends lost 3 bases and 3 bases respectively, with 8 bases between them. Here the CDR3 reads CASSLGGSNEKLFF. CDR3 nucleotides: TGTGCCAGCAGCTTGGGAGGTTCTAATGAAAAACTGTTTTTT.

This chain uses TRBV10-1 with TRBJ2-1, with 9 positions matching TRBD2. This CDR3 region has 18 residues. Germline values: CDR1 WNHNN, CDR2 SYGVQD (reference sequence). The V gene end was trimmed by 1 base and the J gene end by 4 bases; junction bases not matched to a gene: 11. This chain's CDR3 is CASSEFRGRARGYNEQFF. The CDR3 DNA sequence: TGCGCCAGCAGTGAGTTTCGCGGGAGGGCCAGGGGGTACAATGAGCAGTTCTTC.

This sequence joins TRBV19 and TRBJ1-1; a possible D gene is TRBD1 (5 bases). Germline V CDR1 and CDR2: LNHDA, SQIVND (reference sequence). Trimming removed 8 bases from V and 3 bases from J, with 16 bases in between. The CDR3 has 14 residues. In DNA, the CDR3 is TGTGCCAGTTCCGGAACCCTACAGGACACTGAAGCTTTCTTT. Its protein product is CASSGTLQDTEAFF.

The CDR3 DNA follows: TGCAGCGTTGACGCTCGAATGGAGGACGGGGAGCTGTTTTTT. Protein: CSVDARMEDGELFF. This chain uses TRBV29-1 with TRBJ2-2; weak D call: TRBD2 (5 bases). Trimming cost V 3 bases and J 7 bases, with 15 bases left between them. The CDR3 loop spans 14 amino acids. CDR1 is SQVTM and CDR2 is ANQGSEA in the germline V gene.

The chain uses TRBV7-6 and TRBJ2-1, with 7 bases matching TRBD1. J lost 4 bases, V lost 5 bases, and 11 bases had no gene match. Germline V CDR1 and CDR2: SGHVS, FNYEAQ. This CDR3 contains 16 residues. The CDR3: CASSETGFGTYNEQFF. The CDR3 nucleotides are TGTGCCAGCAGCGAGACAGGGTTCGGGACGTACAATGAGCAGTTCTTC.

The rearrangement uses TRBV6-6 and TRBJ1-4; D is ambiguous. V shed 2 bases and J shed 8 bases, with 18 bases lying between them. Looked up from germline, CDR1 is MNHNY and CDR2 is SVGAGI (reference sequence). The CDR3 loop spans 16 amino acids. The CDR3 coding sequence is TGTGCCAGCAGTTACCGAGACGGGCTCCCCAGAGAAAAACTGTTTTTT. Its protein is CASSYRDGLPREKLFF.

V and J are TRBV6-1 and TRBJ2-2, with TRBD2 matching 8 bases. The germline gives CDR1 MNHNS, CDR2 SASEGT. The CDR3 is 17 amino acids. With 2 bases clipped from V and 2 bases from J, the junction kept 7 bases outside the gene matches. CDR3 region: CASSEYVSGGNTGELFF. In DNA, the CDR3 is TGTGCCAGCAGTGAATACGTGAGCGGGGGAAACACCGGGGAGCTGTTTTTT.

The V call is TRBV9, the J call TRBJ2-1; 8 bases are shared with TRBD2. V shed 0 bases, J shed 7 bases, and the junction held 9 bases outside the gene matches. Germline values: CDR1 SGDLS, CDR2 YYNGEE. CDR3 length equals 16 residues. CDR3 coding DNA: TGTGCCAGCAGCGTAGGACCAGCGGGAGCGGGAAATGAGCAGTTCTTC. This gives the protein CASSVGPAGAGNEQFF.

The chain carries TRBV9 and TRBJ1-1; TRBD1 agrees at 9 bases. V lost 4 bases to trimming and J lost 5 bases; unmatched junction nucleotides: 6. Germline-derived CDR1 and CDR2 are SGDLS and YYNGEE. The CDR3 runs 14 residues. The CDR3 DNA reads TGTGCCAGCAGCATAGAACAGGGGGCAACTGAAGCTTTCTTT. Translating gives CASSIEQGATEAFF.

The chain combines TRBV5-4 with TRBJ2-7; 9 bases align to TRBD1. The germline CDR1 and CDR2 sequences are SGHNT and YYREEE (reference sequence). The CDR3 sequence is 12 residues long. Trimming took 3 bases from V and 10 from J; bases not matched to a gene: 5. The CDR3 loop reads CASSWDRVEQYF. The CDR3 bases are TGTGCCAGCAGCTGGGACAGGGTCGAACAGTACTTC.

In its sample, this clone was seen once. The V call is TRBV7-9, the J call TRBJ1-1; the match to TRBD1 covers 9 bases. This CDR3 is 18 amino acids long. Germline CDR1 SEHNR, CDR2 FQNEAQ (reference sequence). Trimming took 6 bases from V and 4 from J; bases not matched to a gene: 18. The CDR3 DNA sequence: TGTGCCAGCAGTCCACCGGGACAGGGTATTTTTGGGACCACTGAAGCTTTCTTT. This gives the protein CASSPPGQGIFGTTEAFF.

V gene TRBV27 combines with J gene TRBJ2-7, with 12 positions matching TRBD2. The CDR3 has 19 amino acids. The junction had 11 bases not matched to a gene; V was cut back by 0 bases and J by 2 bases. Germline V gene data show CDR1 as MNHEY and CDR2 as SMNVEV (reference sequence). CDR3 nucleotides: TGTGCCAGCAGTTTATCAGGACCCCTACTAGCGGGAGGCCCCTACGAGCAGTACTTC. This encodes CASSLSGPLLAGGPYEQYF.

V and J are TRBV9 and TRBJ2-1, with 11 bases identical to TRBD2. Germline CDR1 and CDR2: SGDLS and YYNGEE. CDR3 size: 16 residues. V gave up 0 bases and J gave up 9 bases; unmatched junction bases: 8. CDR3 sequence: CASSVDVLAGGGEQFF. The CDR3 bases are TGTGCCAGCAGCGTAGACGTGCTAGCGGGAGGTGGTGAGCAGTTCTTC.

The V and J genes are TRBV19 and TRBJ2-7; 10 bases fit TRBD2. J gave up 0 bases and V 7 bases, and 3 bases lay outside the gene matches. The CDR3 totals 14 residues. The V gene's germline CDR1 is LNHDA and CDR2 SQIVND (reference sequence). CDR3 DNA sequence: TGTGCCAGTACCCCTAGCGGGAGCTCCTACGAGCAGTACTTC. Its translation: CASTPSGSSYEQYF. Full variable domain (outside the CDR3, taken from reference TRBV19 and TRBJ2-7): DGGITQSPKYLFRKEGQNVTLSCEQNLNHDAMYWYRQDPGQGLRLIYYSQIVNDFQKGDIAEGYSVSREKKESFPLTVTSAQKNPTAFYLCASTPSGSSYEQYFGPGTRLTVT.

This clone was detected only once. The gene calls are TRBV9 and TRBJ2-5, with 11 bases identical to TRBD2. In germline, CDR1 is SGDLS, CDR2 YYNGEE. This CDR3 is built from 15 residues. V shed 3 bases and J 3 bases; nucleotides not matched to a gene: 4. The CDR3 loop reads CASSDTSGGKETQYF. The CDR3 region has the DNA TGTGCCAGCAGCGACACTAGCGGGGGAAAAGAGACCCAGTACTTC.

In the case of this clone: Distinct nucleotide sequences in the sample also encode this CDR3. The V and J genes are TRBV27 and TRBJ1-2; D perhaps matches TRBD1 (6 bases). V lost 1 base, J lost 6 bases, and 9 bases lay in between. This CDR3 region has 13 residues. CDR1 and CDR2 from the germline V gene are MNHEY and SMNVEV (reference sequence). The CDR3 region is CASSLWQGHGYTF. Here the CDR3 DNA reads TGTGCCAGCAGTTTATGGCAGGGGCATGGCTACACCTTC.

The V gene is TRBV5-6, the J gene TRBJ2-3, with no clear D. The CDR3 is 12 amino acids. Germline values: CDR1 SGHDT, CDR2 YYEEEE. The V end was cut by 4 bases, the J end by 9 bases, with 12 bases between. The CDR3 spells CASSRSPKTQYF. In DNA form, the CDR3 reads TGTGCCAGCAGCCGGTCACCGAAGACGCAGTATTTT.

This clone was picked up one time. The chain combines TRBV30 with TRBJ2-3; the D gene could be TRBD1 or TRBD2 (6 bases each). This CDR3 comprises 14 residues. V was clipped by 4 bases and J by 6 bases, with 17 bases between them. CDR1 is GTSNPN, CDR2 SVGIG, per germline (reference sequence). This CDR3 is CAWMDGGAGDTQYF. DNA of the CDR3: TGTGCCTGGATGGACGGGGGCGCAGGGGATACGCAGTATTTT.

J is TRBJ1-2 and V is TRBV9; D not resolved. The CDR3 totals 17 residues. CDR1 SGDLS and CDR2 YYNGEE come from the germline V gene. V was pared by 1 base and J by 0 bases, with 16 bases between. CDR3 in amino acids: CASSVYAAGEANYGYTF. In nucleotides, the CDR3 is TGTGCCAGCAGCGTATACGCCGCGGGAGAGGCTAACTATGGCTACACCTTC.

The rearrangement links TRBV28 to TRBJ1-2; 8 bases align to TRBD1. The CDR3 sequence is 15 residues long. Trimming removed 6 bases from V and 5 bases from J; junction bases left unmatched: 11. Per the germline V gene, CDR1 is MDHEN and CDR2 is SYDVKM. As DNA, the CDR3 is TGTGCCAGCAGGACCAGGGGGCGCAGCGGGTATGGCTACACCTTC. Translating gives CASRTRGRSGYGYTF.

The rearrangement joins TRBV9 to TRBJ2-7; TRBD2 matches 9 bases. The CDR3 is 16 residues long. J was trimmed by 3 bases and V by 4 bases; bases with no gene match: 11. The germline V gene encodes CDR1 SGDLS and CDR2 YYNGEE. The chain's CDR3 is CASSHPIAGVDYEQYF. In DNA form, the CDR3 reads TGTGCCAGCAGCCATCCCATAGCGGGAGTTGACTACGAGCAGTACTTC.

The rearrangement uses TRBV4-1 and TRBJ2-5; no clear D gene. Trimming left V 3 bases short and J 4 bases short, with 15 bases between. Germline V lookup: CDR1 MGHRA, CDR2 YSYEKL. This CDR3 contains 15 residues. CDR3 nucleotides: TGCGCCAGCAGCCATTGGATTCAATCCGTAGAGACCCAGTACTTC. It specifies CASSHWIQSVETQYF.

CDR3 protein: CASRLAKPERDYSYEQYF. As DNA, the CDR3 is TGTGCAAGTCGCTTAGCCAAGCCCGAGCGGGATTACTCCTACGAGCAGTACTTC. The chain couples TRBV12-2 to TRBJ2-7; TRBD2 was called by the table and not checked on the DNA. TRBV12-2 is listed as a pseudogene. This CDR3 has 18 amino acids.